A selection of T cell receptor beta chains follows, all from one sample in a study of blood T cells in healthy people across ages. TCRdb re-called the 5' RACE reads with MiXCR, one entry per CDR3 protein. The sample holds about 1 million distinct CDR3 sequences, 40% to 45% seen once. Sequencing was done on a sample of blood. The receptors derive from a woman aged 55-70 years in good health. CDR3s include the opening cysteine and the closing phenylalanine or tryptophan. Each record gives: J gene, V gene, clone size, CDR3 protein. The size of a clone is reported for some rows only, either as once, few or many, or as a class for expanded clones.

>TRBJ2-3|TRBV5-1|-
CASSLDSGRFTDTQYF
>TRBJ2-1|TRBV6-1|-
CASTALSGTSLTSEQFF
>TRBJ2-7|TRBV4-1|few
CASSQDPSGPSSEQYF
>TRBJ1-2|TRBV7-9|once
CASSPGSSYTF
>TRBJ2-7|TRBV6-5|-
CASRPGTSGNAYEQYF
>TRBJ2-7|TRBV28|-
CASSPSDRTYEQYF
>TRBJ2-1|TRBV6-2/TRBV6-3|few
CASSYLARYEQFF
>TRBJ2-7|TRBV28|-
CASSLYQGSEQYF
>TRBJ2-7|TRBV7-6|-
CASTPGGGGTYEQYF
>TRBJ1-1|TRBV11-2|few
CASSLGGGGAFF
>TRBJ2-5|TRBV4-1|-
CASSHEGLAGVREQYF
>TRBJ2-7|TRBV20-1|-
CSARVRTDSYEQYF
>TRBJ2-1|TRBV4-1|-
CASSGRQGNEQFF
>TRBJ2-7|TRBV10-3|-
CANGPQTYEQYF
>TRBJ1-2|TRBV12-3/TRBV12-4|few
CASCRDSPNYGYTF
>TRBJ2-7|TRBV20-1|-
CSAREGQGPLREQYF
>TRBJ2-4|TRBV5-6|-
CASSLPGQGMDIQYF
>TRBJ2-7|TRBV27|few
CASSSTGALTYEQYF
>TRBJ2-3|TRBV2|once
CASTRDGTDTQYF
>TRBJ1-4|TRBV29-1|few
CSVLADEKLFF
>TRBJ2-7|TRBV6-2/TRBV6-3|-
CASRARGGSYEQYF
>TRBJ2-7|TRBV20-1|-
CSAQGQNYEQYF
>TRBJ2-5|TRBV20-1|few
CSARLSGTQYF
>TRBJ2-3|TRBV20-1|-
CSAKSGTSTDTQYF
>TRBJ1-1|TRBV6-1|-
CASSDPTGRTEAFF
>TRBJ2-3|TRBV7-8|-
CASSLEPGNTDTQYF
>TRBJ2-5|TRBV18|-
CASSPRPGDNEQYF
>TRBJ2-1|TRBV4-3|once
CASSQRGTGSQFF
>TRBJ1-6|TRBV5-6|-
CASSLDPGTASNSPLHF
>TRBJ2-7|TRBV11-2|few
CASSRGSGVQYF
>TRBJ1-6|TRBV28|-
CASSEFGTGYNSPLHF
>TRBJ2-5|TRBV5-1|many
CASSSSSGETQYF